This T cell receptor beta chain was obtained from a study of T-cell memory formation after mild COVID-19. Turning to the study itself: The TCR clusters were mostly specific to one donor.

Remarks on this clonotype: Its antigen remains unknown.

TCRdb analysed the 5' RACE reads with MiXCR anew, one entry per CDR3 protein. The data show roughly 130,000 distinct CDR3 sequences, with about 6% seen just once and 2% to 2.5% held by the top ten. The germline V gene encodes CDR1 GTSNPN and CDR2 SVGIG (reference sequence). There are 14 residues in the CDR3. The V end was cut by 0 bases, the J end by 8 bases, with 14 bases between. Whole-study results and caveats: Clones shrinking from day 15 to 85 showed even CD4/CD8 mixes; later expanders tilted CD4+.

This chain links TRBV30 with TRBJ2-1; TRBD2 is a possible D gene (5 bases). The sequenced sample was PBMCs or a T cell subset sorted from them (not recorded which). This receptor was identified in an adult woman who had mild COVID-19 (a few samples of this study predate the infection). Cell type and time point are not known. The CDR3 sequence is CAWSVGLAPDEQFF. Written as DNA, the CDR3 is TGTGCCTGGAGTGTAGGGCTAGCCCCGGATGAGCAGTTCTTC.